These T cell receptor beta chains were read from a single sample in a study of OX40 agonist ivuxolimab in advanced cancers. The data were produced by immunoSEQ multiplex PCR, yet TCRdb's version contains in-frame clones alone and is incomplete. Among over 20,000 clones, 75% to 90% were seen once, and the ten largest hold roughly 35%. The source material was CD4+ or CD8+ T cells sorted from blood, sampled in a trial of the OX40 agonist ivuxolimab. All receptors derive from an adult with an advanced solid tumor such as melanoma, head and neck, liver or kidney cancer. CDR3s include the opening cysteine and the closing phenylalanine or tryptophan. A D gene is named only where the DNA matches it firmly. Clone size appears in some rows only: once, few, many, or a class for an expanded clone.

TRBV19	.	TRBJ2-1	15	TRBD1	CASSRDRGLVSEQFF	TGTGCCAGTAGTAGGGACAGGGGGCTGGTGAGTGAGCAGTTCTTC
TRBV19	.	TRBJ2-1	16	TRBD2	CASSKSSGRIGNEQFF	TGTGCCAGTAGTAAGTCTAGCGGGAGAATAGGGAATGAGCAGTTCTTC
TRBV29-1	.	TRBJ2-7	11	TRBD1	CSVLTGVEQYF	TGCAGCGTCTTGACAGGGGTCGAGCAGTACTTC
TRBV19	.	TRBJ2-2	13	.	CATRHTNTGELFF	TGTGCCACAAGACACACGAACACCGGGGAGCTGTTTTTT
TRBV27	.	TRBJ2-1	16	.	CASRNPQLFSYNEQFF	TGTGCCAGCAGGAACCCACAGCTTTTCTCCTACAATGAGCAGTTCTTC
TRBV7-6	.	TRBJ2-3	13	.	CASSFLRGDTQYF	TGTGCCAGCAGCTTTCTGCGGGGAGATACGCAGTATTTT
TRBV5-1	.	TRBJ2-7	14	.	CASSLQGSTYEQYF	TGCGCCAGCAGCTTGCAGGGATCAACCTACGAGCAGTACTTC
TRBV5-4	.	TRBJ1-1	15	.	CASSLGDLVYTEAFF	TGTGCCAGCAGCTTGGGGGATTTGGTATATACTGAAGCTTTCTTT
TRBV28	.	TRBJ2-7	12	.	CASSRVAYEQYF	TGTGCCAGCAGCCGCGTGGCCTACGAGCAGTACTTC
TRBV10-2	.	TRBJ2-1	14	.	CASSESGRSLEQFF	TGCGCCAGCAGTGAGTCGGGACGGTCCCTTGAGCAGTTCTTC
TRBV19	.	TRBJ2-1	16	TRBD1	CASSIPGTGGGNEQFF	TGTGCCAGTAGTATCCCCGGGACAGGGGGCGGGAATGAGCAGTTCTTC
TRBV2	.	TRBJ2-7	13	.	CASSEGTIYEQYF	TGTGCCAGCAGTGAAGGCACTATCTACGAGCAGTACTTC
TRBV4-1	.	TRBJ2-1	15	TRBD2	CASSQTRGGNTEQFF	TGCGCCAGCAGCCAAACCCGGGGGGGTAACACTGAGCAGTTCTTC
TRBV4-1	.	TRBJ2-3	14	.	CASSQQLVTDTQYF	TGCGCCAGCAGCCAACAGCTGGTTACAGATACGCAGTATTTT
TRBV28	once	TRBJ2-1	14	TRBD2	CASSPGGDENEQFF	TGTGCCAGCAGTCCGGGGGGGGACGAAAATGAGCAGTTCTTC
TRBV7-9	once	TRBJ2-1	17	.	CASNKPRAGVTYNEQFF	TGTGCCAGCAACAAACCTCGGGCAGGGGTGACCTACAATGAGCAGTTCTTC
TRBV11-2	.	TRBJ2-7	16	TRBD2	CASSLATSGEFYEQYF	TGTGCCAGCAGCTTAGCGACTAGCGGGGAGTTTTACGAGCAGTACTTC
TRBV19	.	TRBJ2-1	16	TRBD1	CASRSRPGTGYNEQFF	TGTGCCAGTAGGTCCCGACCGGGGACAGGTTACAATGAGCAGTTCTTC
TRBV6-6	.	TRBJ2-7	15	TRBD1	CASSFGTGGFYEQYF	TGTGCCAGCAGTTTTGGGACAGGGGGCTTCTACGAGCAGTACTTC
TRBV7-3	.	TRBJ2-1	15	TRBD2	CASSLAASGYNEQFF	TGTGCCAGCAGCTTAGCAGCTAGCGGATACAATGAGCAGTTCTTC
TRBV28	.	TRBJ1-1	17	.	CASSSLRVDRLNTEAFF	TGTGCCAGCAGTTCCCTTAGGGTCGACAGGTTGAACACTGAAGCTTTCTTT
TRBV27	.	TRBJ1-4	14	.	CASSLRGLNEKLFF	TGTGCCAGCAGTTTAAGGGGCCTTAATGAAAAACTGTTTTTT
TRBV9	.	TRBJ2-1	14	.	CASSEGTLYNEQFF	TGTGCCAGCAGCGAAGGGACACTATACAATGAGCAGTTCTTC
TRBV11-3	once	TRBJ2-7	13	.	CASSPGGDRTEYF	TGTGCCAGCAGCCCGGGGGGTGACAGGACCGAGTACTTC
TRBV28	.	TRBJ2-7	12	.	CASSVDSYEQYF	TGTGCCAGCAGTGTGGACAGCTACGAGCAGTACTTC
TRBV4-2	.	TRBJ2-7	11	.	CASSQNYEQYF	TGTGCCAGCAGCCAAAATTACGAGCAGTACTTC
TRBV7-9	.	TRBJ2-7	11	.	CASIGQYEQYF	TGTGCCAGCATAGGGCAATACGAGCAGTACTTC
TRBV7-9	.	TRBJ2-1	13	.	CASSVTPYNEQFF	TGTGCCAGCAGCGTGACTCCCTACAATGAGCAGTTCTTC
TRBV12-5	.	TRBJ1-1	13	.	CASGSPGDTEAFF	TGTGCTAGTGGTTCGCCCGGGGACACTGAAGCTTTCTTT
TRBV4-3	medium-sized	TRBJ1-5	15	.	CASSQDSRTNQPQHF	TGCGCCAGCAGCCAAGATTCCCGAACCAATCAGCCCCAGCATTTT
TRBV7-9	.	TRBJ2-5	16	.	CASSRIRQAYQETQYF	TGTGCCAGCAGCCGGATTCGACAGGCCTACCAAGAGACCCAGTACTTC
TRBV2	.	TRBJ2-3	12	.	CASSPAGDTQYF	TGTGCCAGCAGCCCGGCCGGAGATACGCAGTATTTT
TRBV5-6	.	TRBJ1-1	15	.	CASSYPKVGASGAFF	TGTGCCAGCAGCTACCCTAAGGTGGGGGCTAGTGGGGCTTTCTTT
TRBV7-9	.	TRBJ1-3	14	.	CASSLTGSGNTIYF	TGTGCCAGCAGCTTGACGGGCTCTGGAAACACCATATATTTT
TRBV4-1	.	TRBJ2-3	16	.	CASSPLVAGLGDTQYF	TGCGCCAGCAGCCCCCTCGTGGCAGGGTTGGGAGATACGCAGTATTTT